A single sample gave rise to the 22 T cell receptor beta chains below, sequenced in a study of blood T cell repertoires in COVID-19. Measured with immunoSEQ multiplex PCR; TCRdb has only the in-frame clones, and not every one. The table shows approximately 34,000 clones, with over 70% occurring only once. The sample comprised peripheral blood. The receptors were gathered from a man in his sixties or seventies with COVID-19, enrolled during active disease.

The chain is built from TRBV7-9 and TRBJ1-1, with D possibly matching TRBD1 (5 bases). Germline loops: CDR1 SEHNR, CDR2 FQNEAQ (reference sequence). The CDR3 has 14 amino acids. V lost 0 bases and J lost 4, with 9 bases in between. The DNA for the CDR3 is TGTGCCAGCAGCTTAGCAGGGGCCGGCACTGAAGCTTTCTTT. This gives the protein CASSLAGAGTEAFF.

The rearrangement joins TRBV10-3 to TRBJ2-7, with 9 bases identical to TRBD1. Trimming cost V 2 bases and J 4 bases; bases outside gene matches: 9. The CDR3 spans 16 residues. Germline loops: CDR1 ENHRY, CDR2 SYGVKD. In DNA, the CDR3 is TGTGCCATCAGTGAGCCATCAAGGGACAGGGCATACGAGCAGTACTTC. Its translation is CAISEPSRDRAYEQYF.

This clone was recorded a few times. The J gene is TRBJ2-2, the V gene TRBV4-1; D remains unclear. The CDR3 loop spans 13 amino acids. Germline CDR1 MGHRA, CDR2 YSYEKL. V lost 8 bases and J lost 3, with 10 bases in between. The CDR3 DNA is TGCGCCAGCGCCCCCAGGCACACCGGGGAGCTGTTTTTT. It yields the protein CASAPRHTGELFF.

The V and J genes are TRBV29-1 and TRBJ2-2; TRBD1 is a possible D gene (6 bases). Trimming stripped 1 base from V and 7 bases from J, with 19 bases between. There are 16 residues in the CDR3. In germline, CDR1 is SQVTM, CDR2 ANQGSEA. CDR3 in DNA: TGCAGCGTTGAAGTTTCAGGGGCAGCGCTACGCGGGGAGCTGTTTTTT. Translated, it gives CSVEVSGAALRGELFF.

This chain joins TRBV18 and TRBJ1-2; 9 nucleotides match TRBD1. The CDR3 runs 15 residues. Germline lookup yields CDR1 KGHSH and CDR2 LQKENI. Unmatched junction bases numbered 7, after V lost 0 bases and J lost 8 bases. Here the CDR3 DNA reads TGTGCCAGCTCACCACCTAGGACAGGGGCGGGCGGCTACACCTTC. Translation: CASSPPRTGAGGYTF.

This clone is medium-sized (0.01 to 0.1%). As DNA, the CDR3 is TGTGCCAGCAGCGTGGGACTAGCGGCCGAGCAGTACTTC. This encodes CASSVGLAAEQYF. The V call is TRBV9, the J call TRBJ2-7; 11 bases are a match to TRBD2. Germline CDR1 reads SGDLS; CDR2 reads YYNGEE. V shed 2 bases and J 6 bases; nucleotides not matched to a gene: 1. The CDR3 contains 13 residues.

V gene TRBV28 combines with J gene TRBJ1-2; weak D call: TRBD1 (5 bases). The V gene's germline CDR1 is MDHEN and CDR2 SYDVKM. V shed 6 bases and J shed 6 bases, with 17 bases lying between them. CDR3 length: 14 amino acids. The CDR3 sequence: CASRHHRGKHGYTF. The CDR3, as DNA: TGTGCCAGCAGACACCATCGGGGGAAGCATGGCTACACCTTC.

The V and J genes are TRBV28 and TRBJ1-3; perhaps TRBD1 as D (5 bases). Trimming left V 5 bases short and J 3 bases short, with 14 bases between. CDR1 and CDR2 (germline): MDHEN, SYDVKM. The CDR3 runs 15 residues. The CDR3 nucleotides are TGTGCCAGCAGTGTACAGGTGAAGGTTGGAAACACCATATATTTT. Amino acid sequence: CASSVQVKVGNTIYF.

This clone was observed a few times. The chain has TRBV28 and TRBJ2-7, with 13 bases matching TRBD2. V was clipped by 11 bases and J by 7 bases; unmatched bases: 8. This CDR3 is built from 13 residues. The germline V gene encodes CDR1 MDHEN and CDR2 SYDVKM. DNA of the CDR3: TGTGCCGGCGGACTAGCGGGAGCGAGTGAGCAGTACTTC. This gives the protein CAGGLAGASEQYF. The full variable domain, completed using reference TRBV28 and TRBJ2-7, is DVKVTQSSRYLVKRTGEKVFLECVQDMDHENMFWYRQDPGLGLRLIYFSYDVKMKEKGDIPEGYSVSREKKERFSLILESASTNQTSMYLCAGGLAGASEQYFGPGTRLTVT.

The rearrangement uses TRBV30 and TRBJ1-3; TRBD1 matches at 7 bases. This CDR3 spans 13 amino acids. The germline gives CDR1 GTSNPN, CDR2 SVGIG (reference sequence). V was pared by 5 bases and J by 0 bases, with 1 base of the junction left unmatched. CDR3 bases: TGTGCCTGGGAGGGGGCCTCTGGAAACACCATATATTTT. Translated, it gives CAWEGASGNTIYF.

The V and J genes are TRBV6-2 or TRBV6-3 and TRBJ2-7; 13 nucleotides match TRBD2. The ends lost 2 bases at V and 6 bases at J; junction bases unmatched: 13. Per germline, CDR1 MNHEY and CDR2 SVGEGT. This CDR3 spans 18 amino acids. The CDR3 sequence: CASSYTLHPGLAGLEQYF. The CDR3 DNA is TGTGCCAGCAGTTACACACTCCACCCGGGACTAGCGGGACTCGAGCAGTACTTC.

The chain has TRBV28 and TRBJ1-1; D is unresolved. CDR1 is MDHEN and CDR2 is SYDVKM in the germline V gene. This CDR3 comprises 11 residues. Deletions cut 5 bases from V and 5 bases from J, with 6 bases between. In nucleotides, the CDR3 is TGTGCCAGCAGTGCGGAAACTGAAGCTTTCTTT. The encoded protein is CASSAETEAFF.

The chain recombines TRBV6-6 with TRBJ1-2; 7 bases are shared with TRBD1. This CDR3 is built from 13 residues. Germline V gives CDR1 MNHNY, CDR2 SVGAGI (reference sequence). The V and J ends lost 6 bases and 8 bases, in that order; junction bases with no gene match: 9. Written as DNA, the CDR3 is TGTGCCAGCAGAACAAGGGGGCAACCCGGCTACACCTTC. This sequence encodes CASRTRGQPGYTF.

J is TRBJ2-7 and V is TRBV6-2 or TRBV6-3; the D gene is possibly TRBD1 (6 bases). Trimming removed 6 bases at V and 5 bases at J, with 14 bases between. This CDR3 region has 13 residues. Germline-derived CDR1 and CDR2 are MNHEY and SVGEGT. CDR3 sequence (DNA): TGTGCCAGCAGCGGTACAGGGAACCACGAGCAGTACTTC. It specifies CASSGTGNHEQYF.

This clone was seen a single time. V is TRBV3-1 (or the pseudogene TRBV3-2) and J is TRBJ2-5, with TRBD2 as a possible D gene (6 bases). CDR1 and CDR2 from the germline V gene are LGHDT and YNNKEL (reference sequence). V dropped 7 bases and J dropped 1 base, with 19 bases sitting between them. This CDR3 has 16 residues. The CDR3 sequence: CASTPSGVSIQETQYF. The CDR3 bases are TGTGCCAGCACACCGTCGGGAGTTAGTATCCAAGAGACCCAGTACTTC.

The CDR3 sequence: CASSTRRMEQPQHF. The CDR3 nucleotides are TGTGCCAGCAGTACACGGAGAATGGAGCAGCCCCAGCATTTT. The chain uses TRBV27 and TRBJ1-5; D is uncertain. Deletions cut 5 bases from V and 7 bases from J, with 15 bases between. The CDR3 totals 14 residues. CDR1 is MNHEY, CDR2 SMNVEV, per germline (reference sequence).

In its sample, this clone was seen a few times. The chain recombines TRBV7-8 with TRBJ1-2, with D possibly matching TRBD1 (6 bases). V gave up 2 bases and J gave up 4 bases, with 17 bases separating them. CDR1 SGHVS and CDR2 FQNEAQ come from the germline V gene. The CDR3 sequence is 16 residues long. This CDR3 reads CASSLRGPREGYGYTF. As DNA, the CDR3 is TGTGCCAGCAGCTTACGGGGGCCCAGGGAGGGCTATGGCTACACCTTC.

This clone came up a few times. This chain connects TRBV4-1 to TRBJ2-5; D is possibly TRBD1 (6 bases). V lost 4 bases and J 1 base, leaving 10 bases between the germline ends. Germline values: CDR1 MGHRA, CDR2 YSYEKL. The CDR3 contains 14 residues. The CDR3 is CASSPTGTQETQYF. Here the CDR3 DNA reads TGCGCCAGCAGCCCGACAGGCACCCAAGAGACCCAGTACTTC.

The rearrangement links TRBV19 to TRBJ2-1; D might be TRBD1 (5 bases). The V end lost 9 bases, the J end lost 4 bases, and 13 bases lay between the germline ends. This CDR3 is 13 amino acids long. Germline CDR1 reads LNHDA; CDR2 reads SQIVND (reference sequence). This CDR3 reads CASKQEQYNEQFF. CDR3 DNA sequence: TGTGCCAGCAAACAGGAACAATACAATGAGCAGTTCTTC.

The table lists this clone with a few counts. V is TRBV20-1 and J is TRBJ2-2; D gene ambiguous. This CDR3 region has 15 residues. Trimming took off 3 bases at V and 3 bases at J, with 14 bases between the two ends. Germline CDR1 is DFQATT and CDR2 is SNEGSKA (reference sequence). This CDR3 reads CSASDPTLDTGELFF. CDR3 bases: TGCAGTGCTAGTGACCCGACTTTGGACACCGGGGAGCTGTTTTTT.

Written as DNA, the CDR3 is TGTGCCAGCAGCTTAGGAACTAGCGGGAGGGCCTACGAGCAGTACTTC. Its translation is CASSLGTSGRAYEQYF. The chain has TRBV7-2 and TRBJ2-7; 13 nucleotides match TRBD2. Germline CDR1 reads SGHTA; CDR2 reads FQGNSA. This CDR3 is built from 16 residues. J gave up 2 bases and V 1 base, and 2 bases lay outside the gene matches. Full variable domain (missing parts from reference TRBV7-2 and TRBJ2-7): GAGVSQSPSNKVTEKGKDVELRCDPISGHTALYWYRQSLGQGLEFLIYFQGNSAPDKSGLPSDRFSAERTGGSVSTLTIQRTQQEDSAVYLCASSLGTSGRAYEQYFGPGTRLTVT.

This clone was seen a handful of times. The chain has TRBV10-3 and TRBJ2-7; possibly TRBD2 for D (6 bases). The germline gives CDR1 ENHRY, CDR2 SYGVKD. The V end lost 11 bases, the J end lost 4 bases, and 18 bases lay between the germline ends. CDR3 length: 13 amino acids. The CDR3 spells CASRKEGRYEQYF. The CDR3 bases are TGTGCCTCTCGGAAGGAGGGCCGGTACGAGCAGTACTTC.